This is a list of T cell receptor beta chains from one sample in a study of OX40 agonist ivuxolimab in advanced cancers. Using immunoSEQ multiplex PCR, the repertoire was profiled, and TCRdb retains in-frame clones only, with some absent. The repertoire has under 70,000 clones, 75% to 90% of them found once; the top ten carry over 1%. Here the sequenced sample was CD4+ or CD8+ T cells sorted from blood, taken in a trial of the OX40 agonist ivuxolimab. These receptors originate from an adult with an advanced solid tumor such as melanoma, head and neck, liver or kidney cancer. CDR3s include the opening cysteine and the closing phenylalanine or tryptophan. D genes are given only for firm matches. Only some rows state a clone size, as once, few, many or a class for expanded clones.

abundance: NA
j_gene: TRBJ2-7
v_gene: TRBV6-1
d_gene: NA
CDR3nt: TGTGCCAGCAGTGGACCGAATTGGGGCCGGGGAGACCCTTACGAGCAGTACTTC
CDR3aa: CASSGPNWGRGDPYEQYF

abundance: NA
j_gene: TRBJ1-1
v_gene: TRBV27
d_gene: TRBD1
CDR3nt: TGTGCCAGCAACCCTGACAGGGGTGGTGAAGCTTTCTTT
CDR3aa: CASNPDRGGEAFF

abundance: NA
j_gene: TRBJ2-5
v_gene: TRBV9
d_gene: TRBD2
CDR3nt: TGTGCCAGCAGCGCCGCCAGCGGGAGCTCTGGAGAGACCCAGTACTTC
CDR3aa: CASSAASGSSGETQYF

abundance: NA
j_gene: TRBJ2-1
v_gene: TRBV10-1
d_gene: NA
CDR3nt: TGCGCCAGCAGTGAGGGGGGCGGGAGCAAGCAGTTCTTC
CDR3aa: CASSEGGGSKQFF

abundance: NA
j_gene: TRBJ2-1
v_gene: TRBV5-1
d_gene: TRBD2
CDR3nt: TGCGCCAGCAGCTTGGAGGGCGGGGGCTACAATGAGCAGTTCTTC
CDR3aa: CASSLEGGGYNEQFF

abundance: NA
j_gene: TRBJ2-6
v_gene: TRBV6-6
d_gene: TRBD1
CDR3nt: TGTGCCAGCAGTTCGACAGGGCCTGGGGCCAACGTCCTGACTTTC
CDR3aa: CASSSTGPGANVLTF

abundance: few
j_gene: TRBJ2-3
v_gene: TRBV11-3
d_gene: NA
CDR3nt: TGTGCCAGCAGCTTAGGGGGAGTTGGGGATACGCAGTATTTT
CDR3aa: CASSLGGVGDTQYF

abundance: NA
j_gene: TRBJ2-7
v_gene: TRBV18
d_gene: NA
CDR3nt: TGTGCCAGCTCACCCCAATTCTCCGAGCAGTACTTC
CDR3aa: CASSPQFSEQYF

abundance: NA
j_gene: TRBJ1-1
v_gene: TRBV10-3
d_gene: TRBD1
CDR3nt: TGTGCCATCAGTGGGGACAGGGGCAACACTGAAGCTTTCTTT
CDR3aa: CAISGDRGNTEAFF

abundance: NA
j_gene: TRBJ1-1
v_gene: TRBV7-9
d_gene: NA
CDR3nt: TGTGCCAGCAGCTTAACGGGGGGGACTGAAGCTTTCTTT
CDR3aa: CASSLTGGTEAFF

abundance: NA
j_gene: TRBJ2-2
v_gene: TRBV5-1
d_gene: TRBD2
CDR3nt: TGCGCCAGCAGCTTGGGACTAGCGGGTTCGAACACCGGGGAGCTGTTTTTT
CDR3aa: CASSLGLAGSNTGELFF

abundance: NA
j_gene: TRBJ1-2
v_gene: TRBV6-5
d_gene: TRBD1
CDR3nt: TGTGCCAGCAGTTACTGGCCAGGGGGCAACTATGGCTACACCTTC
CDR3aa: CASSYWPGGNYGYTF

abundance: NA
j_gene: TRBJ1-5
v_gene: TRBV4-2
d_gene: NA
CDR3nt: TGTGCCAGCAGCCCCGGACATAGGGATCAGCCCCAGCATTTT
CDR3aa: CASSPGHRDQPQHF

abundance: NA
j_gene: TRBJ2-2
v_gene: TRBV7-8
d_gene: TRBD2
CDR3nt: TGTGCCAGCAGCAGTACGGGACTAGCGGGAGGAGGGTACACCGGGGAGCTGTTTTTT
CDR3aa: CASSSTGLAGGGYTGELFF

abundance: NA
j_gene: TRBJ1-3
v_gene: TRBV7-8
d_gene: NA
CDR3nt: TGTGCCAGCGCTACCCAGGCAAACGGAAACACCATATATTTT
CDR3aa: CASATQANGNTIYF

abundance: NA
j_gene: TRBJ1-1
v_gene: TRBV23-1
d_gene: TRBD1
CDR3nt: TGCGCCAGCAGTCAATCTCTCGATGGACAGGCTGAAGCTTTCTTT
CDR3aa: CASSQSLDGQAEAFF

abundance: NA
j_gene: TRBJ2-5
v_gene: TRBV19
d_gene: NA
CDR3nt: TGTGCCAGTAGTATCATGCCCCCGGACGTTAGTGAGCAGTACTTC
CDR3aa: CASSIMPPDVSEQYF

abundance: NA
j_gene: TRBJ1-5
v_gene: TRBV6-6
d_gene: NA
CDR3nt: TGTGCCAGCAGTTACGCCGACAGGCCTAATCAGCCCCAGCATTTT
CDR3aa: CASSYADRPNQPQHF

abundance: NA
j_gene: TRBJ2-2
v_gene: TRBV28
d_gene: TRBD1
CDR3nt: TGTGCCAGCAGTCGACAGGGCTTAGGGTACACCGGGGAGCTGTTTTTT
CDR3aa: CASSRQGLGYTGELFF

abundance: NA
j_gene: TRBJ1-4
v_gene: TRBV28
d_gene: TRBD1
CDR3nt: TGTGCCAGCAGCCTACAGGGGGCGCAGGGGGATGAAAAACTGTTTTTT
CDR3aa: CASSLQGAQGDEKLFF

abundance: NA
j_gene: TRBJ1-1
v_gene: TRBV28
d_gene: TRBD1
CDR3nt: TGTGCCAGCAGTTTGAGACAGGGCTCCACTGAAGCTTTCTTT
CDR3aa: CASSLRQGSTEAFF

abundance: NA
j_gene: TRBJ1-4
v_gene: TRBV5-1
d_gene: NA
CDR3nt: TGCGCCAGCAGCTTGGGAGGCGGGGTGAATGAAAAACTGTTTTTT
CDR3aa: CASSLGGGVNEKLFF